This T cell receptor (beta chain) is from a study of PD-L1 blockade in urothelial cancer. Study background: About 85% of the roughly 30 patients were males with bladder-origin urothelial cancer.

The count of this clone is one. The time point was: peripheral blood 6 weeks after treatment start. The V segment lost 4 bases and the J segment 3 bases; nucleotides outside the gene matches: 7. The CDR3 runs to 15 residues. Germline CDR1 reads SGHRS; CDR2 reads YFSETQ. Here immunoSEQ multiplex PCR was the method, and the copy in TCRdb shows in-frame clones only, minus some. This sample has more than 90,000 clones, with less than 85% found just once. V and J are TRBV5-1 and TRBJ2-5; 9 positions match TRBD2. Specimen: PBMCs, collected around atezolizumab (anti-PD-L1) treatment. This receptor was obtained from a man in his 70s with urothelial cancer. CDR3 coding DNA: TGCGCCAGCAGCCCCCAGATAGCGGGAGAAGAGACCCAGTACTTC. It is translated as CASSPQIAGEETQYF.